The subject of this entry is one T cell receptor (beta chain). Time point specified: technical triplicate 2. The CDR3 has 14 amino acids. The source of the sample is a study of neurological immune-mediated disorders. The cDNA was produced through 5'RACE with 10-nucleotide random UMIs. TCRdb processed the 5' RACE reads anew with MiXCR; each CDR3 protein has one entry. The table lists about 59,000 distinct CDR3 sequences, 24% of them singletons. Sequenced input: PBMCs. The sequence was collected from a man in his 60s with HTLV-1-associated myelopathy (HAM/TSP). V gene TRBV21-1 combines with J gene TRBJ2-1; the table names TRBD2, a call not compared with the DNA. TRBV21-1 is assigned pseudogene status. CDR3 region: CASRVAGANNEQFF. The DNA of the CDR3 is TGTGCCAGCAGAGTAGCGGGAGCCAACAATGAGCAGTTCTTC.